These T cell receptor beta chains were read from a single sample in a study of regulatory T cells in long-lasting Graves disease. TCRdb recomputed calls from the multiplex PCR reads with MiXCR, one row per CDR3 protein. The table records roughly 500,000 distinct CDR3 sequences, 12% of them present only once. These sequences were also reported in another study, on T cells in Graves' hyperthyroidism and ophthalmopathy.

The material was peripheral blood mononuclear cells (PBMCs), obtained at new diagnosis, from a patient treated with antithyroid drugs. The receptors stem from a woman aged 25 to 39 with Graves disease. Each CDR3 is given with its conserved first and last residue. The order of the fields is D gene, V gene, clone size, J gene, CDR3 DNA, CDR3 protein. A D gene is named only where the DNA matches it firmly. Size is omitted from some rows. Given values are once, few, many or a class for expanded clones.

-,TRBV11-2,many,TRBJ2-5,TGTGCCAGCAGCCCGCAGGGAATCCAAGAGACCCAGTACTTC,CASSPQGIQETQYF
-,TRBV4-1,few,TRBJ2-7,TGCGCCAGCAGCCAAGCCCCCAGGGGGGAACTCTACGAGCAGTACTTC,CASSQAPRGELYEQYF
TRBD2,TRBV11-2,many,TRBJ2-3,TGTGCCAGCAGCACCCAGCTACCGGGAGGGGGAATCACAGATACGCAGTATTTT,CASSTQLPGGGITDTQYF
-,TRBV27,many,TRBJ2-1,TGTGCCAGCAGTTTTAGACTAAGGGCCCCCAATGAGCAGTTCTTC,CASSFRLRAPNEQFF
TRBD1,TRBV6-1,many,TRBJ2-2,TGTGCCAGCAGTGACTGGACAGGGGGTGAGCTCGGCCCCGGGGAGCTGTTTTTT,CASSDWTGGELGPGELFF
TRBD2,TRBV20-1,few,TRBJ2-5,TGCAGTGCTAGAGATTTACGGCTAGTGGGAGGGCCTTGGTCAGAGACCCAGTACTTC,CSARDLRLVGGPWSETQYF
-,TRBV7-9,-,TRBJ1-2,TGTGCCAGCAGCTTATCGGAGAGGTATGGCTACACCTTC,CASSLSERYGYTF
-,TRBV7-9,many,TRBJ1-5,TGTGCCAGCAGCTACGAAGGCGGAGGGCAGCCCCAGCATTTT,CASSYEGGGQPQHF
-,TRBV6-1,many,TRBJ2-7,TGTGCCAGCAGTGAGGCGCACTCCTACGAGCAGTACTTC,CASSEAHSYEQYF
-,TRBV2,many,TRBJ1-2,TGTGCCAGCAGTGAAGATTGGAATCAGAGTGGCTACACCTTC,CASSEDWNQSGYTF
TRBD1,TRBV19,few,TRBJ1-5,TGTGCCAGTAGTATGCCGACAGGGAACAATCAGCCCCAGCATTTT,CASSMPTGNNQPQHF
TRBD2,TRBV24-1,many,TRBJ2-7,TGTGCCACTCAGCGGGAGGTTCGGGACGAGCAGTACTTC,CATQREVRDEQYF
TRBD1,TRBV20-1,few,TRBJ1-5,TGCAGTGCTACAACTCGGACAGGGGGCTTTAGCAATCAGCCCCAGCATTTT,CSATTRTGGFSNQPQHF
TRBD2,TRBV7-2,few,TRBJ2-5,TGTGCCAGCAGCTTAAGGGGAGCTGGGGCGGGAGGGGTGGGAGAGACCCAGTACTTC,CASSLRGAGAGGVGETQYF
TRBD1,TRBV19,many,TRBJ1-2,TGTGCCAGCATGGGGCTTGACAGGGCGGCTGGCTACACCTTC,CASMGLDRAAGYTF
-,TRBV18,few,TRBJ2-1,TGTGCCAGCTCACCAATACGCCATAGCTCCTACAATGAGCAGTTCTTC,CASSPIRHSSYNEQFF
TRBD1,TRBV6-5,many,TRBJ2-7,TGTGCCAGCAGTTCACCGGGACAGAAAAATGATCAGCAGTACTTC,CASSSPGQKNDQQYF
-,TRBV6-2/TRBV6-3,many,TRBJ2-5,TGTGCCAGCTCCAACGAGGAACCGACTGGACTCCCTGTAGAGACCCAGTACTTC,CASSNEEPTGLPVETQYF
-,TRBV30,few,TRBJ1-2,TGTGCCTGGCGGGACCCGGGCCATGGCTACACCTTC,CAWRDPGHGYTF
TRBD1,TRBV30,many,TRBJ2-7,TGTGCCTGGAGTTCCGGGACAGGAACCTACGAGCAGTACTTC,CAWSSGTGTYEQYF
TRBD1,TRBV6-1,many,TRBJ1-5,TGTGCCAGCCTAAAATTAGTAGGGGGCGCGGGCAATCAGCCCCAGCATTTT,CASLKLVGGAGNQPQHF
-,TRBV20-1,once,TRBJ2-4,TGCAGTGCTAGAGATGGGGTCAGGGTGTTTGACAAAAACATTCAGTACTTC,CSARDGVRVFDKNIQYF
-,TRBV29-1,few,TRBJ2-4,TGCAGCGTTACGTATGAACGTGACATTCAGTACTTC,CSVTYERDIQYF
-,TRBV5-1,many,TRBJ2-1,TGCGCCAGCAGCTTGGAACGGCCTTACAATGAGCAGTTCTTC,CASSLERPYNEQFF
TRBD2,TRBV24-1,many,TRBJ2-1,TGTGCCACCAGTGGTGGCGGGAGTTTGTATGAGCAGTTCTTC,CATSGGGSLYEQFF
-,TRBV6-2/TRBV6-3,few,TRBJ2-7,TGTGCCAGCAGTTACTCGGCGTCAGGGTTGACCTACGAGCAGTACTTC,CASSYSASGLTYEQYF
-,TRBV20-1,-,TRBJ1-5,TGCAGTGCTAGCCCCGACCGGACTATTCATCAGCCCCAGCATTTT,CSASPDRTIHQPQHF
-,TRBV11-2,many,TRBJ2-7,TGTGCCAGCGCGGGCGGGCCCTCCTACGAGCAGTACTTC,CASAGGPSYEQYF
TRBD2,TRBV5-1,-,TRBJ2-1,TGCGCCAGCAGCTTGGTGGCTAGCGGGGGCTTGGAGCAGTTCTTC,CASSLVASGGLEQFF
-,TRBV20-1,many,TRBJ2-7,TGCAGTGCTAGTCGGGCTACCTCCTACGAGCAGTACTTC,CSASRATSYEQYF
-,TRBV5-5,many,TRBJ2-5,TGTGCCAGCAGCTTTGGACAGCGAGCGGAGACCCAGTACTTC,CASSFGQRAETQYF
TRBD2,TRBV19,few,TRBJ2-5,TGTGCCTCGCGTACAACGCTAGCGGGGCGGGGTAGAGAGACCCAGTACTTC,CASRTTLAGRGRETQYF
-,TRBV6-2/TRBV6-3,few,TRBJ1-1,TGTGCCAGCAGTTACCATCCGAACACTGAAGCTCTCTTT,CASSYHPNTEALF